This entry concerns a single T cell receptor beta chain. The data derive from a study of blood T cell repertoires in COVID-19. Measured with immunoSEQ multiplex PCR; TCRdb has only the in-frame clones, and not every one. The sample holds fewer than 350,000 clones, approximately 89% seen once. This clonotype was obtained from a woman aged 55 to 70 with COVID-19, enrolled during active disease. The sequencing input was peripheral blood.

This chain's CDR3 is CASSLTPGGDSYEQYF. As DNA, the CDR3 is TGTGCCAGCAGCCTTACTCCAGGGGGAGACTCCTACGAGCAGTACTTC. This chain joins TRBV9 and TRBJ2-7, with 7 bases matching TRBD1. Trimming cost V 4 bases and J 0 bases; bases outside gene matches: 10. The CDR3 spans 16 residues. The germline V gene has CDR1 SGDLS and CDR2 YYNGEE.